The rows below give T cell receptor beta chains drawn from one sample of a study of blood T cells in healthy people across ages. TCRdb re-called the 5' RACE reads through MiXCR, storing one row per CDR3 protein. The sample has roughly 1,100,000 distinct CDR3 sequences; 25% are singletons. The same specimen was also included in a second study, on T cells of mothers and their children.

The sequenced sample was blood. These receptors came from a girl aged 2 to 9 in good health. CDR3s include the opening cysteine and the closing phenylalanine or tryptophan. A D gene is named only where the DNA matches it firmly. Clone size is stated in some rows and not others, as once, few, many or a class when expanded.

many | NA | TRBJ2-4 | TRBV7-2 | TGTGCCAGCAGCTTAGTAGGGGTAAACATTCAGTACTTC | CASSLVGVNIQYF
many | TRBD2 | TRBJ2-5 | TRBV29-1 | TGCAGCGTTTTTCAGCTAGCGGGGGGACTGGGGCAAGAGACCCAGTACTTC | CSVFQLAGGLGQETQYF
NA | NA | TRBJ2-1 | TRBV4-1 | TGCGCCAGCAGCCAAGGTGCGGGCGTGGGGGTACGAGAGCAGTTCTTC | CASSQGAGVGVREQFF
NA | NA | TRBJ2-1 | TRBV19 | TGTGCCAGTAGTATCGGGACGGCCACCTACAATGAGCAGTTCTTC | CASSIGTATYNEQFF
few | TRBD2 | TRBJ2-2 | TRBV9 | TGTGCCAGCAGCGTAAGGGGGGGACTAGCGGACACCGGGGAGCTGTTTTTT | CASSVRGGLADTGELFF
NA | NA | TRBJ1-2 | TRBV7-2 | TGTGCCAGCAGCTTACTCCCCCAGGCAGAAAATGGCTACACCTTC | CASSLLPQAENGYTF
few | NA | TRBJ2-1 | TRBV24-1 | TGTGCCACCTCTCGGGGGGACAGCTCCCCCTACAATGAGCAGTTCTTC | CATSRGDSSPYNEQFF
NA | NA | TRBJ1-4 | TRBV7-2 | TGTGCCAGCAGCTTCAAGGCAGGGGCCCCAGGCGAACTGTTTTTT | CASSFKAGAPGELFF
few | NA | TRBJ2-7 | TRBV20-1 | TGCAGTGCTAGTGGCTCTAAGGGGGTTTTGGACGAGCAGTACTTC | CSASGSKGVLDEQYF
few | NA | TRBJ1-4 | TRBV6-5 | TGTGCCAGCAGTGAACCCCATGATGAAAAACTGTTTTTT | CASSEPHDEKLFF
few | TRBD2 | TRBJ2-7 | TRBV20-1 | TGCAGTGCTAGACCAGGACTAGCGGGTTACTACGAGCAGTACTTC | CSARPGLAGYYEQYF
few | NA | TRBJ1-6 | TRBV19 | TGTGCCAGTAGTATAGAAACAGGCACAAATTCACCCCTCCACTTT | CASSIETGTNSPLHF
few | TRBD1 | TRBJ1-1 | TRBV10-3 | TGTGCCATCGCCCGGACAGGGGATACTGAAGCTTTCTTT | CAIARTGDTEAFF
few | TRBD2 | TRBJ2-5 | TRBV6-5 | TGTGCCAGCAGTTACTACCCGGGACTAGCGGGGGGGCCTCGGTTCTTC | CASSYYPGLAGGPRFF
few | NA | TRBJ2-1 | TRBV25-1 | TGTGCCAGCAGCATCCCTAAACAGGGCCGGCAGTTCTTC | CASSIPKQGRQFF
few | TRBD1 | TRBJ2-5 | TRBV7-3 | TGTGCCAGCAGCGATAGACCCGGGACAGAAGAGACCCAGTACTTC | CASSDRPGTEETQYF
NA | TRBD2 | TRBJ2-4 | TRBV20-1 | TGCAGTGCCTATCCGGGGACTAGCGAAAACATTCAGTACTTC | CSAYPGTSENIQYF
few | TRBD2 | TRBJ2-1 | TRBV9 | TGTGCCAGCAGCCTACACCCTAGCGGGGGGCTTCATGAGCAGTTCTTC | CASSLHPSGGLHEQFF
NA | NA | TRBJ1-2 | TRBV25-1 | TGTGCCAGCAGTGAATGGTGGGGGGCGCTTGATGGCTACACCTTC | CASSEWWGALDGYTF
few | NA | TRBJ2-1 | TRBV7-2 | TGTGCCAGCAGCTTTACCTCGAGCTCCTACAATGAGCAGTTCTTC | CASSFTSSSYNEQFF
few | NA | TRBJ2-2 | TRBV7-8 | TGTGCCAGCAGCTCGGAAGCCCGGGAAACAGGCGGGGAGCTGTTTTTT | CASSSEARETGGELFF
many | TRBD1 | TRBJ1-2 | TRBV12-3/TRBV12-4 | TGCGCCAGCAGTCCGGGACAGGGGAACTATGGCTACACCTTC | CASSPGQGNYGYTF
NA | NA | TRBJ2-7 | TRBV12-3/TRBV12-4 | TGTGCCAGCAGTTTTTCGTCTTCGGAGCAGTACTTC | CASSFSSSEQYF
NA | TRBD2 | TRBJ2-5 | TRBV20-1 | TGCAGTGCTAGTTCCAGCGGGAAACAAGAGACCCAGTACTTC | CSASSSGKQETQYF
NA | NA | TRBJ2-3 | TRBV6-1 | TGTGCCAGCAGTGAAGCAATGATCCCAGATACGCAGTATTTT | CASSEAMIPDTQYF
NA | NA | TRBJ2-5 | TRBV2 | TGTGCCAGCAGTGAGATCGGCAGGAACCTGACGGAGACCCAGTACTTC | CASSEIGRNLTETQYF
many | NA | TRBJ2-2 | TRBV28 | TGTGCCAGCAGTCCTGAGACCGGGGAGCTGTTTTTT | CASSPETGELFF
few | TRBD1 | TRBJ2-7 | TRBV5-5 | TGTGCCAGCAGCCTGGTTGAACAGGGGAACCACGAGCAGTACTTC | CASSLVEQGNHEQYF
NA | TRBD1 | TRBJ2-3 | TRBV7-9 | TGTGCCAGCAGCGCCCGGACAGGGAGAGCAGGGTCAGATACGCAGTATTTT | CASSARTGRAGSDTQYF
NA | NA | TRBJ1-5 | TRBV11-2 | TGTGCCAGCACCACGGGGGGGCAAAATCAGCCCCAGCATTTT | CASTTGGQNQPQHF
few | NA | TRBJ2-1 | TRBV20-1 | TGCTCCGTACGCGGAGAGGGGGGGCCTGAGCAGTTCTTC | CSVRGEGGPEQFF
NA | NA | TRBJ2-7 | TRBV7-9 | TGTGCCAGCAGCCTATACGAACCTAAAGAGCAGTACTTC | CASSLYEPKEQYF
NA | TRBD2 | TRBJ2-1 | TRBV6-1 | TGTGCCAGCACGACTAGCGGGAGGAATGAGCAGTTCTTC | CASTTSGRNEQFF
NA | NA | TRBJ1-4 | TRBV5-1 | TGCGCCAGCAGCCCCGACCCGGGGGATGAAAAACTGTTTTTT | CASSPDPGDEKLFF
few | TRBD2 | TRBJ2-1 | TRBV27 | TGTGCCAGCAGTTTAAGGGCCGCTAGCGGGTACAATGAGCAGTTCTTC | CASSLRAASGYNEQFF
NA | NA | TRBJ2-3 | TRBV15 | TGTGCCACCAGCAGAGATCCCGGGCGGGCGGATACGCAGTATTTT | CATSRDPGRADTQYF
few | NA | TRBJ2-7 | TRBV7-2 | TGTGCCAGCAGCCCATCCAGGGACACCTCCTACGAGCAGTACTTC | CASSPSRDTSYEQYF
NA | TRBD1 | TRBJ2-7 | TRBV20-1 | TGCAGTGCTAGATCGGGGACAGGTCCCTACGAGCAGTACTTC | CSARSGTGPYEQYF
NA | TRBD1 | TRBJ2-5 | TRBV14 | TGCGCCAGCAGCCCACTGGACAGGATAGAGACCCAGTACTTC | CASSPLDRIETQYF
NA | NA | TRBJ2-6 | TRBV11-3 | TGTGCCAGCAGCCCCAGGACTGGGGCCAACGTCCTGACTTTC | CASSPRTGANVLTF
few | NA | TRBJ1-1 | TRBV10-3 | TGTGCCATCAGCCAGATGAACACTGAAGCTTTCTTT | CAISQMNTEAFF
once | TRBD1 | TRBJ1-1 | TRBV2 | TGTGCCAGCAGTGTCCGGCAGGGGGTCAGCACTGAAGCTTTCTTT | CASSVRQGVSTEAFF
few | NA | TRBJ1-1 | TRBV4-3 | TGCGCCAGCAGCCTAAACAAGGACACTGAAGCTTTCTTT | CASSLNKDTEAFF
NA | NA | TRBJ1-3 | TRBV29-1 | TGCAGCGTCCGGGACGGACGAAACACCATATATTTT | CSVRDGRNTIYF
NA | NA | TRBJ2-7 | TRBV5-1 | TGCGCCAGCAGCCTCGACAGGGAGGGGTCCTACGAGCAGTACTTC | CASSLDREGSYEQYF
NA | TRBD2 | TRBJ2-3 | TRBV19 | TGTGCCAGTAGTATGGTGGGGCCTAGCGGGGGCCGGGGAGATACGCAGTATTTT | CASSMVGPSGGRGDTQYF
many | TRBD2 | TRBJ2-1 | TRBV4-1 | TGTGCCAGCAGCCAGAGCGGGAGCTACAATGAGCAGTTCTTC | CASSQSGSYNEQFF
few | NA | TRBJ1-2 | TRBV20-1 | TGCAGTGCTAGAGAAAACAGGATCAAGGACTATGGCTACACCTTC | CSARENRIKDYGYTF
few | NA | TRBJ1-3 | TRBV2 | TGTGCCAGCAGTGGCCTAGCCCGAAGAAACACCATATATTTT | CASSGLARRNTIYF
few | TRBD2 | TRBJ2-5 | TRBV5-1 | TGCGCCAGCAGCATGCGACTAGCGGCATACCAAGAGACCCAGTACTTC | CASSMRLAAYQETQYF
NA | NA | TRBJ2-5 | TRBV6-5 | TGTGCCAGCAGTTACTCTGGGTCGGAGACCCAGTACTTC | CASSYSGSETQYF
many | NA | TRBJ2-3 | TRBV5-1 | TGTGCCAGCAGTTTACTTTTGACAGATACGCAGTATTTT | CASSLLLTDTQYF
few | TRBD1 | TRBJ2-5 | TRBV5-1 | TGCGCCAGCAGCAGTGACAGGGGCCTTGAGTTCTTC | CASSSDRGLEFF
NA | NA | TRBJ2-7 | TRBV19 | TGTGCCAGTAGTGGGTATCGGGACGGATCCTACGAGCAGTACTTC | CASSGYRDGSYEQYF